The T cell receptor (beta chain) under discussion was sequenced for a study of blood T cell repertoires in COVID-19. The overall study: PBMCs, B-cell-depleted T cells, or T cells were the source of the cDNA or gDNA that made up the material.

Researchers sorted participants into cohorts using their self-reported clinical history. Those designated as exposed participants met a COVID-19 case within 2 weeks before study entry. The repertoire was sequenced with immunoSEQ multiplex PCR; TCRdb's copy has only in-frame clones and lacks some. The sample carries about 350,000 clones, 85% to 90% recorded once. This clone has a single count. V lost 5 bases to trimming and J lost 7 bases; unmatched junction nucleotides: 13. The CDR3 is 16 residues long. Per the germline V gene, CDR1 is LNHDA and CDR2 is SQIVND (reference sequence). The sample comprised PBMCs or T cells enriched from blood (not recorded which). The receptor was isolated from a woman between 25 and 40 years old who had been exposed to COVID-19. The chain uses TRBV19 and TRBJ1-5; 8 positions match TRBD1. CDR3 amino acids: CASSAVRGQPNQPQHF. The DNA of the CDR3 is TGTGCCAGTAGTGCAGTCAGGGGGCAACCGAACCAGCCCCAGCATTTT.